The 6 T cell receptor beta chains presented below share a single source sample, sequenced in a study of T cell repertoires in cytomegalovirus infection. The antigens for these receptors are not known. TCRdb re-called the reads through MiXCR, storing one row per CDR3 protein. The sample contains roughly 180,000 distinct CDR3 sequences, approximately 21% of which appear only once. The sequencing here drew on CD8+ T cells from cultured PBMCs, taken from culture after CMV antigen stimulation. These receptor sequences come from a human donor in good health (CMV status not recorded). Some clones in this sample may be carry-over from other donors' samples.

Only a few counts were recorded for this clonotype. The CDR3: CASSQRTGRTRSYEQYF. CDR3 DNA sequence: TGTGCCAGCAGCCAACGGACAGGGAGGACTCGATCCTACGAGCAGTACTTC. The chain uses TRBV7-9 and TRBJ2-7; TRBD1 matches 8 bases. This CDR3 has 17 residues. With 5 bases clipped from V and 1 base from J, the junction kept 13 bases outside the gene matches. Germline V lookup: CDR1 SEHNR, CDR2 FQNEAQ (reference sequence).

The CDR3 nucleotides read TGTGCCAGTAGTAGGGTTTTGGGCAATGAGCAGTTCTTC. As protein: CASSRVLGNEQFF. This chain uses TRBV19 with TRBJ2-1; no reliable D call. V was clipped by 4 bases and J by 6 bases, with 10 bases between them. The length of the CDR3 is 13 residues. Germline V gene sequence: CDR1 LNHDA, CDR2 SQIVND (reference sequence).

The chain joins TRBV4-3 to TRBJ1-5; D may be TRBD1 (5 bases). This CDR3 has 16 amino acids. The germline CDR1 and CDR2 sequences are LGHNA and YSLEER. V lost 4 bases, J lost 0 bases, and 13 bases lay in between. The CDR3 reads CASSLRQHNSNQPQHF. CDR3 in DNA: TGCGCCAGCAGCCTTCGACAGCACAATAGCAATCAGCCCCAGCATTTT.

There are a few counts of this clonotype. This sequence joins TRBV15 and TRBJ2-1; the match to TRBD2 covers 7 bases. The V and J ends lost 3 bases and 7 bases, in that order; junction bases with no gene match: 12. Germline-derived CDR1 and CDR2 are LNHNV and YYDKDF (reference sequence). The CDR3 is made up of 16 amino acids. The CDR3, as DNA: TGTGCCACCAGCAGGGGTCAAGAACTAGCGTCAAATGAGCAGTTCTTC. Its protein product is CATSRGQELASNEQFF. The full variable domain, with the rest looked up from reference TRBV15 and TRBJ2-1, is DAMVIQNPRYQVTQFGKPVTLSCSQTLNHNVMYWYQQKSSQAPKLLFHYYDKDFNNEADTPDNFQSRRPNTSFCFLDIRSPGLGDTAMYLCATSRGQELASNEQFFGPGTRLTVL.

The gene calls are TRBV12-3 or TRBV12-4 and TRBJ2-5, with D perhaps matching TRBD2 (6 bases). V was shortened by 6 bases and J by 5 bases, with 13 bases between the two germline ends. This CDR3 contains 13 residues. The DNA for the CDR3 is TGTGCCAGCAGCCCGGGACTCCCGGAGACCCAGTACTTC. Translation: CASSPGLPETQYF.

The chain recombines TRBV9 with TRBJ1-4; D gene unclear. The V gene's germline CDR1 is SGDLS and CDR2 YYNGEE. V shed 0 bases and J shed 3 bases, with 6 bases lying between them. The CDR3 is made up of 14 amino acids. As DNA, the CDR3 is TGTGCCAGCAGCGTAGCAGGTCCTAATGAAAAACTGTTTTTT. Amino acid sequence: CASSVAGPNEKLFF. Looking up the rest from reference TRBV9 and TRBJ1-4 gives the full variable domain: DSGVTQTPKHLITATGQRVTLRCSPRSGDLSVYWYQQSLDQGLQFLIQYYNGEERAKGNILERFSAQQFPDLHSELNLSSLELGDSALYFCASSVAGPNEKLFFGSGTQLSVL.